One and the same sample provided the 5 T cell receptor beta chains below, sequenced in a study of control samples from healthy donors and cancer patients. Libraries were prepared by immunoSEQ multiplex PCR; TCRdb keeps only in-frame clonotypes and omits some of them. Here the sample spans 170,000 or so clones, about 93% being singletons. Sequenced sample: blood. Every receptor here comes from a man aged 18 to 29 in good health.

This clone was seen a handful of times. V and J are TRBV10-3 and TRBJ2-7, with D possibly called TRBD1 or TRBD2 (7 bases each). CDR1 and CDR2 from the germline V gene are ENHRY and SYGVKD. Trimming stripped 10 bases from V and 2 bases from J, with 15 bases between. This CDR3 has 13 residues. The CDR3 loop reads CATQGGGTYEQYF. The CDR3 DNA reads TGTGCCACCCAGGGGGGGGGAACCTACGAGCAGTACTTC.

The chain couples TRBV20-1 to TRBJ1-1; D remains ambiguous. This CDR3 is 12 amino acids long. Looked up from germline, CDR1 is DFQATT and CDR2 is SNEGSKA (reference sequence). The V end lost 3 bases, the J end lost 1 base, and 6 bases lay between the germline ends. The CDR3 loop is CSASQANTEAFF. The CDR3 nucleotides read TGCAGTGCTAGTCAGGCGAACACTGAAGCTTTCTTT.

The chain is built from TRBV28 and TRBJ2-4; 7 bases line up with TRBD1. J was trimmed by 5 bases and V by 4 bases; bases with no gene match: 8. Germline CDR1 and CDR2: MDHEN and SYDVKM. The CDR3 is made up of 15 amino acids. CDR3 nucleotides: TGTGCCAGCAGTTCCGACAGGGCAGTCGAAAACATTCAGTACTTC. Its protein product is CASSSDRAVENIQYF.

This chain uses TRBV20-1 with TRBJ2-1; D is perhaps TRBD1 (5 bases). The ends were cut back, 5 bases at V and 6 bases at J, with 8 bases in the middle. The germline V gene encodes CDR1 DFQATT and CDR2 SNEGSKA (reference sequence). The CDR3 length is 11 residues. The CDR3 DNA sequence: TGCAGTGCTTCTCAGGGCAATGAGCAGTTCTTC. As protein: CSASQGNEQFF.

The rearrangement uses TRBV6-5 and TRBJ1-2; 11 bases are a match to TRBD1. V lost 5 bases, J lost 6 bases, and 5 bases stayed unmatched. The CDR3 covers 14 residues. Per germline, CDR1 MNHEY and CDR2 SVGAGI. The CDR3 is CASSMGQGVDGYTF. The CDR3 nucleotides read TGTGCCAGCAGTATGGGACAGGGGGTGGATGGCTACACCTTC.